These 32 T cell receptor beta chains came from one sample sequenced in a study of blood T cell repertoires in COVID-19. Only in-frame clones appear in the TCRdb table, and some are missing; sequencing was by immunoSEQ multiplex PCR. In the table there are around 70,000 clones, over 70% of which are singletons. The sequencing input was peripheral blood. The receptors here all came from a human donor in a cohort sampled during active COVID-19.

The rearrangement uses TRBV4-3 and TRBJ2-1; D possibly corresponds to TRBD2 (7 bases). This CDR3 is 14 amino acids long. Germline V lookup: CDR1 LGHNA, CDR2 YSLEER. V was shortened by 4 bases and J by 3 bases, with 10 bases between the two germline ends. This CDR3 is CASSRGGGYNEQFF. For the CDR3, the DNA is TGCGCCAGCAGCCGGGGAGGGGGCTACAATGAGCAGTTCTTC.

V and J are TRBV5-4 and TRBJ2-3, with 12 bases identical to TRBD2. Trimming cost V 4 bases and J 5 bases; bases outside gene matches: 8. Germline assignment: CDR1 SGHNT and CDR2 YYREEE (reference sequence). CDR3 length equals 16 residues. The CDR3 DNA is TGTGCCAGCAGCCAGCCTAGCGGGAGGGCCGGAGATACGCAGTATTTT. As protein: CASSQPSGRAGDTQYF. Complete variable domain (other parts from reference TRBV5-4 and TRBJ2-3): ETGVTQSPTHLIKTRGQQVTLRCSSQSGHNTVSWYQQALGQGPQFIFQYYREEENGRGNFPPRFSGLQFPNYSSELNVNALELDDSALYLCASSQPSGRAGDTQYFGPGTRLTVL.

The chain joins TRBV19 to TRBJ1-1; tentatively, D is TRBD1 (6 bases). The V end was cut by 3 bases, the J end by 4 bases, with 15 bases between. The CDR3 is 15 residues long. CDR1 is LNHDA and CDR2 is SQIVND in the germline V gene (reference sequence). The CDR3 bases are TGTGCCAGTAGTATCCTGAGGGGGTTGGGCACTGAAGCTTTCTTT. This gives the protein CASSILRGLGTEAFF. Full variable domain (missing parts from reference TRBV19 and TRBJ1-1): DGGITQSPKYLFRKEGQNVTLSCEQNLNHDAMYWYRQDPGQGLRLIYYSQIVNDFQKGDIAEGYSVSREKKESFPLTVTSAQKNPTAFYLCASSILRGLGTEAFFGQGTRLTVV.

This clone was seen at least ten times. This sequence joins TRBV4-2 and TRBJ2-1; possibly TRBD1 for D (6 bases). CDR1 is LGHNA and CDR2 is YNFKEQ in the germline V gene. The CDR3 consists of 15 residues. Trimming shortened V by 4 bases and J by 7 bases, and 17 bases separated the two germline ends. The CDR3 sequence is CASSPRTQGRNEQFF. CDR3 nucleotides: TGTGCCAGCAGCCCCCGGACTCAGGGGCGGAATGAGCAGTTCTTC.

V and J are TRBV6-5 and TRBJ2-2; D is unresolved. CDR3 size: 15 residues. The germline V gene has CDR1 MNHEY and CDR2 SVGAGI. V was pared by 5 bases and J by 2 bases, with 12 bases between. CDR3 in amino acids: CASSTGLENTGELFF. The CDR3 DNA reads TGTGCCAGCAGTACCGGTCTTGAAAACACCGGGGAGCTGTTTTTT.

The CDR3 loop reads CASRKGGALYNEQFF. CDR3 DNA sequence: TGTGCCAGCAGAAAAGGGGGGGCCCTTTACAATGAGCAGTTCTTC. The chain recombines TRBV3-1 (or the pseudogene TRBV3-2) with TRBJ2-1, with D possibly matching TRBD2 (7 bases). V was clipped by 6 bases and J by 4 bases, with 16 bases between them. The CDR3 is 15 amino acids. Germline-derived CDR1 and CDR2 are LGHDT and YNNKEL (reference sequence).

This sequence joins TRBV5-4 and TRBJ2-2; possible D gene TRBD2, 6 bases. This CDR3 has 16 amino acids. CDR1 is SGHNT and CDR2 is YYREEE in the germline V gene (reference sequence). Trimming cost V 0 bases and J 1 base, with 10 bases left between them. CDR3 sequence (DNA): TGTGCCAGCAGCTTGGCCCTAGCGATGAACACCGGGGAGCTGTTTTTT. Translated: CASSLALAMNTGELFF.

This chain uses TRBV19 with TRBJ2-2; D gene uncertain. V lost 3 bases and J 1 base, leaving 9 bases between the germline ends. Germline loops: CDR1 LNHDA, CDR2 SQIVND (reference sequence). The CDR3 consists of 15 residues. CDR3 loop: CASSISPRNTGELFF. The CDR3 nucleotides are TGTGCCAGTAGTATCTCTCCCCGGAACACCGGGGAGCTGTTTTTT.

Details on this clone: Other DNA sequences in this specimen translate into the identical CDR3. The genes are TRBV4-3 and TRBJ1-6; 7 nucleotides match TRBD1. V lost 1 base, J lost 7 bases, and 4 bases stayed unmatched. The CDR3 is 15 residues long. Germline V gene lookup returns CDR1 LGHNA and CDR2 YSLEER. The CDR3 loop is CASSQGQGENSPLHF. CDR3 sequence (DNA): TGCGCCAGCAGCCAAGGGCAGGGGGAAAATTCACCCCTCCACTTT.

The CDR3 sequence is CASSLGGKLFF. The CDR3 nucleotides are TGTGCCAGCAGCTTAGGAGGAAAACTGTTTTTT. The rearrangement links TRBV7-2 to TRBJ1-4; D not certain. Trimming removed 1 base at V and 10 bases at J, with 4 bases between. CDR3 size: 11 residues. Germline CDR1 and CDR2: SGHTA and FQGNSA.

This sequence joins TRBV25-1 and TRBJ1-6; unclear D gene. Germline CDR1 MGHDK, CDR2 SYGVNS. The V gene lost 6 bases and the J gene lost 5 bases, with 8 bases spanning the gap. The CDR3 sequence is 13 residues long. The CDR3 loop is CASRRSDNSPLHF. CDR3 bases: TGTGCCAGCAGGAGGAGTGATAATTCACCCCTCCACTTT.

This clone was counted between two and nine times. The rearrangement joins TRBV19 to TRBJ1-1, with a weak D call TRBD1 (6 bases). V lost 7 bases to trimming and J lost 3 bases, with 12 bases between them. Germline values: CDR1 LNHDA, CDR2 SQIVND (reference sequence). The CDR3 loop spans 13 amino acids. CDR3 nucleotides: TGTGCCAGTACCAGGGGAATCGACACTGAAGCTTTCTTT. Translation: CASTRGIDTEAFF.

The chain has TRBV19 and TRBJ1-5; maybe TRBD1 (6 bases). This CDR3 spans 15 amino acids. The V gene lost 1 base and the J gene lost 5 bases, with 12 bases spanning the gap. Germline CDR1 LNHDA, CDR2 SQIVND (reference sequence). The CDR3 nucleotides read TGTGCCAGTAGTATAGGGGGGGGGCTTGATCAGCCCCAGCATTTT. Translated, it gives CASSIGGGLDQPQHF.

V is TRBV5-1 and J is TRBJ2-3; TRBD2 aligns across 10 bases. This CDR3 is 17 amino acids long. J lost 4 bases, V lost 2 bases, and 10 bases had no gene match. The germline V gene has CDR1 SGHRS and CDR2 YFSETQ. CDR3 sequence (DNA): TGCGCCAGCAGCTTCCTTGGGCTAGCGGGAGCGGCAGATACGCAGTATTTT. The encoded protein is CASSFLGLAGAADTQYF.

A remark on this clone: The DNA is left out, because the CDR3 cannot be placed on it with certainty; the CDR3 is given as TCRdb lists it. V and J are TRBV21-1 and TRBJ2-3; whether TRBD2, the table's D call, matches the DNA was not checked. TRBV21-1 is classified as a pseudogene. The CDR3 region is 15 residues in length, termini included. The CDR3 here is CASSKVAEGTDTQYF.

The genes are TRBV7-6 and TRBJ1-5, with 9 bases that match TRBD1. After removal of 3 bases from V and 1 base from J, the junction contained 1 base not matched to a gene. Per the germline V gene, CDR1 is SGHVS and CDR2 is FNYEAQ. This CDR3 comprises 15 residues. CDR3 sequence (DNA): TGTGCCAGCAGCTTCGGACAGGGGAGCAATCAGCCCCAGCATTTT. Translation gives CASSFGQGSNQPQHF.

The J gene is TRBJ2-2, the V gene TRBV3-1 (or the pseudogene TRBV3-2); TRBD2 might be the D (5 bases). The V gene lost 1 base and the J gene lost 5 bases, with 17 bases spanning the gap. The CDR3 extends over 17 amino acids. CDR1 is LGHDT, CDR2 YNNKEL, per germline (reference sequence). CDR3 in amino acids: CASSQVGSPRQTGELFF. As DNA, the CDR3 is TGTGCCAGCAGCCAAGTGGGGAGTCCGCGCCAAACCGGGGAGCTGTTTTTT.

To note about this clone: Sequence at one end of the junction differs from germline and may be a read error. The CDR3 loop is CASTYGGGVGGYTF. CDR3 nucleotide sequence: TGTGCCAGCACTTACGGAGGGGGCGTAGGTGGCTACACCTTC. The gene calls are TRBV6-2 or TRBV6-3 and TRBJ1-2; 7 nucleotides line up with TRBD1. Looked up from germline, CDR1 is MNHEY and CDR2 is SVGEGT. The CDR3 contains 14 residues.

In its sample, this clone was seen a few times. The chain couples TRBV6-5 to TRBJ2-7, with a tentative D call TRBD2 (6 bases). V lost 6 bases and J 13 bases, leaving 19 bases between the germline ends. Germline lookup yields CDR1 MNHEY and CDR2 SVGAGI. This CDR3 is built from 12 residues. The CDR3 loop is CASSDRDWKSYF. The CDR3 nucleotides read TGTGCCAGCAGCGACCGGGACTGGAAGTCTTACTTC.

V usage is TRBV4-1 and J usage is TRBJ2-5, with D possibly being TRBD1 (6 bases). Germline V CDR1 and CDR2: MGHRA, YSYEKL. Trimming removed 0 bases at V and 6 bases at J, with 11 bases between. The CDR3 totals 14 residues. The CDR3, as DNA: TGCGCCAGCAGCCAAGATCAGGGGCTGAAGACCCAGTACTTC. Amino acid sequence: CASSQDQGLKTQYF.

This clone was counted a few times. The CDR3 region is CASRREQFGNSPLHF. The CDR3 nucleotides read TGTGCCAGCAGAAGGGAGCAATTCGGGAATTCACCCCTCCACTTT. The chain joins TRBV6-6 to TRBJ1-6, with D uncertain. From germline, CDR1 is MNHNY and CDR2 SVGAGI (reference sequence). V was clipped by 6 bases and J by 7 bases, with 16 bases between them. The CDR3 runs 15 residues.

The gene calls are TRBV29-1 and TRBJ1-5, with D perhaps TRBD1 (5 bases). Germline values: CDR1 SQVTM, CDR2 ANQGSEA. V lost 4 bases, J lost 0 bases, and 7 bases lay in between. This CDR3 contains 13 residues. The CDR3 bases are TGCAGCGTTGTCAGGGATAGCAATCAGCCCCAGCATTTT. It codes for CSVVRDSNQPQHF.

V usage is TRBV19 and J usage is TRBJ1-2; D gene uncertain. CDR3 length equals 18 residues. Between the trimmed V and J ends, which lost 0 bases and 0 bases, there was a span of 17 bases. The germline CDR1 and CDR2 sequences are LNHDA and SQIVND (reference sequence). CDR3 sequence: CASSIDPAGLRANYGYTF. DNA of the CDR3: TGTGCCAGTAGTATAGACCCGGCTGGACTGCGAGCTAACTATGGCTACACCTTC.

The table lists this clone with a count of one. This chain connects TRBV27 to TRBJ2-5, with a weak D call TRBD2 (6 bases). Germline V gene lookup returns CDR1 MNHEY and CDR2 SMNVEV (reference sequence). Trimming took off 11 bases at V and 3 bases at J, with 22 bases between the two ends. CDR3 length: 15 residues. The CDR3 DNA sequence: TGTGCCGTCGGAAGGGTCGGGGCGGGGAAAGAGACCCAGTACTTC. As protein: CAVGRVGAGKETQYF.

This chain connects TRBV6-6 to TRBJ1-1, with D possibly TRBD1 on 5 matching bases. V was shortened by 5 bases and J by 1 base, with 8 bases between the two germline ends. The germline V gene has CDR1 MNHNY and CDR2 SVGAGI (reference sequence). This CDR3 comprises 13 residues. The CDR3 region has the DNA TGTGCCAGCAGTAGGGGAGGGAACACTGAAGCTTTCTTT. It yields the protein CASSRGGNTEAFF.

The chain combines TRBV6-5 with TRBJ2-7; 7 bases match TRBD1. This CDR3 is 14 amino acids long. After removal of 0 bases from V and 3 bases from J, the junction contained 2 bases not matched to a gene. In germline, CDR1 is MNHEY, CDR2 SVGAGI. CDR3 sequence: CASSYSRGLYEQYF. The CDR3 DNA follows: TGTGCCAGCAGTTACTCTAGGGGGCTCTACGAGCAGTACTTC.

The V gene is TRBV5-6, the J gene TRBJ2-2; 8 bases map to TRBD1. This CDR3 comprises 16 residues. Per germline, CDR1 SGHDT and CDR2 YYEEEE. Trimming took 5 bases from V and 1 from J; bases not matched to a gene: 7. The CDR3 nucleotides are TGTGCCAGCAGTAAGACAGGGGAGTGGAACACCGGGGAGCTGTTTTTT. Its translation is CASSKTGEWNTGELFF.

The chain couples TRBV28 to TRBJ1-3, with D tentatively TRBD1 (5 bases). CDR3 length equals 15 residues. Germline V gene data show CDR1 as MDHEN and CDR2 as SYDVKM. The germline V and J ends were trimmed by 6 bases and 2 bases, with 14 bases remaining between them. CDR3: CASSATDSAGNTIYF. CDR3 in DNA: TGTGCCAGCAGCGCTACTGACAGCGCTGGAAACACCATATATTTT.

The CDR3 DNA sequence: TGTGCCAGCAGCGTAAACACCGCCTACGAGCAGTACTTC. Translating gives CASSVNTAYEQYF. The genes are TRBV9 and TRBJ2-7; D not certain. Germline lookup yields CDR1 SGDLS and CDR2 YYNGEE. The V end lost 1 base, the J end lost 2 bases, and 7 bases lay between the germline ends. The CDR3 totals 13 residues. Drawing the rest from reference TRBV9 and TRBJ2-7, the complete variable domain is DSGVTQTPKHLITATGQRVTLRCSPRSGDLSVYWYQQSLDQGLQFLIQYYNGEERAKGNILERFSAQQFPDLHSELNLSSLELGDSALYFCASSVNTAYEQYFGPGTRLTVT.

This chain connects TRBV6-5 to TRBJ1-1; weak D call: TRBD1 (5 bases). This CDR3 spans 13 amino acids. Germline V gives CDR1 MNHEY, CDR2 SVGAGI. The V gene lost 5 bases and the J gene lost 3 bases, with 10 bases spanning the gap. The CDR3 sequence is CASSRQPDTEAFF. The CDR3 nucleotides read TGTGCCAGCAGTCGACAGCCAGACACTGAAGCTTTCTTT.

The rearrangement uses TRBV7-9 and TRBJ1-1, with D possibly matching TRBD1 (6 bases). The CDR3 has 15 residues. Trimming left V 4 bases short and J 0 bases short, with 12 bases between. Germline-derived CDR1 and CDR2 are SEHNR and FQNEAQ (reference sequence). CDR3 coding DNA: TGTGCCAGCAGCTCTACGGGGGGCGTGAACACTGAAGCTTTCTTT. Residues: CASSSTGGVNTEAFF.

The chain couples TRBV30 to TRBJ2-7, with 10 bases fitting TRBD2. The CDR3 runs 15 residues. The V segment lost 0 bases and the J segment 7 bases; nucleotides outside the gene matches: 9. Germline CDR1 and CDR2: GTSNPN and SVGIG (reference sequence). Here the CDR3 reads CAWSVPSGSLREQYV. DNA for the CDR3: TGTGCCTGGAGTGTACCTAGCGGGAGCCTTCGGGAGCAGTACGTC.